This TCR beta chain was recovered during a study of blood T cell repertoires in COVID-19. Study background: Material from acute and convalescent COVID-19 was sourced from the United States, Italy and Spain. PBMCs, B-cell-depleted T cells, or T cells provided the cDNA or gDNA that made up the material.

The ends lost 0 bases at V and 8 bases at J; junction bases unmatched: 9. Germline CDR1 reads LGHNA; CDR2 reads YSLEER. This CDR3 spans 16 amino acids. The authors' processing: Using reference gene primer amplification, nucleated cell counts were estimated. Here immunoSEQ multiplex PCR was the method, and the copy in TCRdb shows in-frame clones only, minus some. D and trimming come from the DNA, and the V and J calls and clone size come from that table. The sample includes roughly 250,000 clones, more than 75% of them seen just once. Sequencing was done on a sample of peripheral blood. The rearrangement uses TRBV4-3 and TRBJ1-4; 7 nucleotides match TRBD1. The clonotype was recovered from a man aged 35 to 55 with acute or convalescent COVID-19. For the CDR3, the DNA is TGCGCCAGCAGCCAAGAAGGAGGGGGCTCGCGGGAAAAACTGTTTTTT. Its protein product is CASSQEGGGSREKLFF.